These T cell receptor beta chains were read from a single sample in a study of T cell responses to AZD1222 COVID-19 vaccine. TCRdb's table, derived via immunoSEQ multiplex PCR, lists solely in-frame clones and lacks some. The sample records roughly 140,000 clones, approximately 88% being singletons. The specimen was peripheral blood, collected on day 0 of AZD1222 vaccination. All receptors come from an adult in good health. CDR3s include the opening cysteine and the closing phenylalanine or tryptophan. D genes are given only for firm matches. Clone size, where shown, is once, few, many, or a class for clones that have expanded.

j_call d_call v_call clone_size cdr3_nt cdr3_aa
TRBJ1-2 - TRBV7-9 - TGTGCCAGCAGCTTAATCCACCTTACGGGATTC CASSLIHLTGF
TRBJ2-2 - TRBV5-6 - TGTGCCAGCAGCTTGTTCGGACAGGGAGGGGACGGGGAGCTGTTTTTT CASSLFGQGGDGELFF
TRBJ1-2 - TRBV10-3 - TGTGCCATCAGTGAGTCGAACGGGGGGCACGATGGCTACACCTTC CAISESNGGHDGYTF
TRBJ2-2 - TRBV7-2 once TGTGCCAGCAGCCAGCGACCCACGAGGAACACCGGGGAGCTGTTTTTT CASSQRPTRNTGELFF
TRBJ1-2 TRBD1 TRBV6-5 - TGTGCCAGCAGTTACTGGACAGGGGGCAGCTATGGCTACACCTTC CASSYWTGGSYGYTF
TRBJ2-4 - TRBV7-2 few TGTGCCAGCGCCCCATCCGGTAACATTCAGTACTTC CASAPSGNIQYF
TRBJ2-5 - TRBV9 - TGTGCCAGCAGCGTAGGAGAAGAGACCCAGTACTTC CASSVGEETQYF
TRBJ1-2 - TRBV2 few TGTGCCAGCAGTGATCGGGGGAACTATGGCTACACCTTC CASSDRGNYGYTF
TRBJ2-1 TRBD2 TRBV4-2 - TGTGCCAGCAGCCAAGCACTAGCGGGGGCGAACAATGAGCAGTTCTTC CASSQALAGANNEQFF
TRBJ2-3 - TRBV7-2 once TGTGCCAGCAGCTTCCGGAAGAGGGCAGATACGCAGTATTTT CASSFRKRADTQYF
TRBJ1-2 - TRBV5-5 - TGTGCCAGCAGCTACGACCCGAGTGTGAGTGGCTACACCTTC CASSYDPSVSGYTF
TRBJ2-1 TRBD2 TRBV19 - TGTGCCAGCTCTCGGGGGGAGCCTTACAATGAGCAGTTCTTC CASSRGEPYNEQFF
TRBJ2-7 - TRBV4-1 - TGCGCCAGCAGCCCGGCGACGGGCTACGAGCAGTACTTC CASSPATGYEQYF
TRBJ2-7 - TRBV7-2 - TGTGCCAGCAGCTTAAACGGGCCCTACGAGCAGTACTTC CASSLNGPYEQYF
TRBJ1-4 - TRBV30 - TGTGCCTGGGACGGCGGGGGGCAGGGAGAAAAACTGTTTTTT CAWDGGGQGEKLFF
TRBJ2-2 - TRBV18 - TGTGCCAGCTCACCGACATTAGGTTATCAGGGTGACACCGGGGAGCTGTTTTTT CASSPTLGYQGDTGELFF
TRBJ2-1 - TRBV7-2 - TGTGCCAGCAGCCTACTCGGACCACAAGAGCAGTTCTTC CASSLLGPQEQFF
TRBJ1-2 - TRBV7-9 - TGTGCCAGCAGGGTTGTGGGGAGTACTTTATTCTATGGCTACACCTTC CASRVVGSTLFYGYTF
TRBJ1-2 TRBD1 TRBV14 - TGTGCCAGCAGCCCGGGACAGGTCGGCTATGGCTACACCTTC CASSPGQVGYGYTF
TRBJ2-5 TRBD2 TRBV7-2 - TGTGCCAGCAGCTACCAGCGGGGGGGCGGGGAGACCCAGTACTTC CASSYQRGGGETQYF
TRBJ2-1 - TRBV7-3 - TGTGCCAGCAGCTTATCCGGCGGGGGCATCAACAATGAGCAGTTCTTC CASSLSGGGINNEQFF
TRBJ2-7 TRBD1 TRBV9 - TGTGCCAGCAGCTTCCGGACAGGGGAGGGGTACGAGCAGTACTTC CASSFRTGEGYEQYF
TRBJ2-7 - TRBV18 - TGTGCCAGCTCACCACAGGACAGCTCCTACGAGCAGTACTTC CASSPQDSSYEQYF
TRBJ2-7 - TRBV18 - TGTGCCAGCTCACCTTTCCAGGGAGGATACTACGAGCAGTACTTC CASSPFQGGYYEQYF
TRBJ1-6 - TRBV11-2 - TGTGCCAGCAGCTTAGAATCTGGGACTAATTCACCCCTCCACTTT CASSLESGTNSPLHF
TRBJ1-5 - TRBV28 - TGTGCCACCGAGGGGTATCCGGGCAATCAGCCCCAGCATTTT CATEGYPGNQPQHF
TRBJ1-2 - TRBV5-4 - TGTGCCAGCAGCCCCGGGACAACTGATGGCTACACCTTC CASSPGTTDGYTF
TRBJ2-2 - TRBV5-1 - TGCGCCAGCAGCGCCCAGGGAGACGGGGAGCTGTTTTTT CASSAQGDGELFF
TRBJ2-7 TRBD1 TRBV7-2 - TGTGCCAGCAGTCGGACAACCTCAGGGGGCATTCCCTACGAGCAGTACTTC CASSRTTSGGIPYEQYF
TRBJ1-5 - TRBV4-3 - TGCGCCAGCAGCCAAGATCCCCTTAATCAGCCCCAGCATTTT CASSQDPLNQPQHF
TRBJ2-7 - TRBV2 - TGTGCCAGCAGTGATAGTTCGGGACACGTCACCTACGAGCAGTACTTC CASSDSSGHVTYEQYF
TRBJ1-6 - TRBV5-1 - TGCGCCAGCAGCGACAGACCGTTCAATTCACCCCTCCACTTT CASSDRPFNSPLHF
TRBJ2-1 TRBD2 TRBV29-1 - TGCAGCGTTAAGCAGTCGACTAGCGGGGGGGCCGAGCAGTTCTTC CSVKQSTSGGAEQFF